Shown below are 30 T cell receptor beta chains from a single sample sequenced in a study of T cells after yellow fever vaccination. TCRdb ran MiXCR on the 5' RACE reads and lists one entry per CDR3 protein. The profile shows 450,000 to 550,000 distinct CDR3 sequences, 20% to 25% of them singletons. This sample comprised PBMCs, obtained approximately 22 days after the first yellow fever vaccination. Source of these receptors: a man in his late teens or twenties who received the YFV17D yellow fever vaccine.

The chain uses TRBV20-1 and TRBJ2-1; D perhaps matches TRBD1 (6 bases). The V end lost 4 bases, the J end lost 4 bases, and 11 bases lay between the germline ends. There are 13 residues in the CDR3. Germline V lookup: CDR1 DFQATT, CDR2 SNEGSKA (reference sequence). CDR3 in DNA: TGCAGTGCTAACAGGGACCAATACAATGAGCAGTTCTTC. Its protein is CSANRDQYNEQFF.

V is TRBV7-6 and J is TRBJ2-7; D is ambiguous. Germline CDR1 is SGHVS and CDR2 is FNYEAQ. CDR3 length: 14 amino acids. V lost 2 bases and J 4 bases, leaving 12 bases between the germline ends. CDR3 loop: CASSLSDVGYEQYF. The CDR3 DNA sequence: TGTGCCAGCAGCTTAAGCGACGTGGGGTACGAGCAGTACTTC.

This chain connects TRBV9 to TRBJ2-3, with TRBD2 matching over 11 bases. The CDR3 sequence is 14 residues long. Germline V gene lookup returns CDR1 SGDLS and CDR2 YYNGEE. The trim removed 4 bases at V and 4 bases at J, leaving 2 bases unmatched. For the CDR3, the DNA is TGTGCCAGCAGCATAGCGGGGGGGGCAGATACGCAGTATTTT. Amino acids: CASSIAGGADTQYF. Filled out from reference TRBV9 and TRBJ2-3, the complete variable domain reads DSGVTQTPKHLITATGQRVTLRCSPRSGDLSVYWYQQSLDQGLQFLIQYYNGEERAKGNILERFSAQQFPDLHSELNLSSLELGDSALYFCASSIAGGADTQYFGPGTRLTVL.

The J gene is TRBJ2-1, the V gene TRBV11-2; 10 nucleotides align to TRBD2. V dropped 5 bases and J dropped 12; count of bases not matched to a gene: 10. This CDR3 has 14 residues. Germline lookup yields CDR1 SGHAT and CDR2 FQNNGV. The CDR3 DNA reads as TGTGCCAGCAGCCCCGAGCGGGGGGGCCTAGGGCAGTTCTTC. This gives the protein CASSPERGGLGQFF.

This clonotype was observed a few times. This chain links TRBV7-9 with TRBJ2-2; perhaps D is TRBD1 or TRBD2 (5 bases each). Per the germline V gene, CDR1 is SEHNR and CDR2 is FQNEAQ (reference sequence). The germline V and J ends were trimmed by 5 bases and 10 bases, with 17 bases remaining between them. There are 14 residues in the CDR3. The CDR3 DNA sequence: TGTGCCAGCAGCGCCGGGACCCCTTACGCGGAGCTGTTTTTT. It specifies CASSAGTPYAELFF. Together with reference TRBV7-9 and TRBJ2-2, the CDR3 gives the full variable domain: DTGVSQNPRHKITKRGQNVTFRCDPISEHNRLYWYRQTLGQGPEFLTYFQNEAQLEKSRLLSDRFSAERPKGSFSTLEIQRTEQGDSAMYLCASSAGTPYAELFFGEGSRLTVL.

CDR3 coding DNA: TGTGCCAGCACACGAGGTCCTCAGGGGGCAGATACGCAGTATTTT. Translated: CASTRGPQGADTQYF. This sequence joins TRBV7-6 and TRBJ2-3; 7 positions match TRBD1. J lost 4 bases, V lost 7 bases, and 11 bases had no gene match. Germline CDR1 reads SGHVS; CDR2 reads FNYEAQ. The CDR3 extends over 15 amino acids.

V usage is TRBV9 and J usage is TRBJ2-1, with D perhaps being TRBD1 or TRBD2 (6 bases each). CDR3 length: 13 amino acids. With 4 bases removed from V and 6 bases from J, the gap between germline ends came to 11 bases. CDR1 is SGDLS and CDR2 is YYNGEE in the germline V gene. As DNA, the CDR3 is TGTGCCAGCAGCATTCCGGGGGCCAATGAGCAGTTCTTC. This translates into CASSIPGANEQFF.

In this sample, this clonotype turned up a few times. This sequence joins TRBV7-3 and TRBJ1-6; TRBD1 agrees at 8 bases. The CDR3 spans 17 residues. Looked up from germline, CDR1 is SGHTA and CDR2 is FQGTGA. J lost 4 bases, V lost 5 bases, and 10 bases had no gene match. CDR3 amino acids: CASSNRQGIRYNSPLHF. The CDR3 region has the DNA TGTGCCAGCAGCAATCGACAGGGGATTCGTTATAATTCACCCCTCCACTTT. The whole variable domain, filled in from reference TRBV7-3 and TRBJ1-6, reads GAGVSQTPSNKVTEKGKYVELRCDPISGHTALYWYRQSLGQGPEFLIYFQGTGAADDSGLPNDRFFAVRPEGSVSTLKIQRTERGDSAVYLCASSNRQGIRYNSPLHFGNGTRLTVT.

The V gene is TRBV6-1, the J gene TRBJ1-6; no firm D call. The length of the CDR3 is 14 residues. Trimming cost V 6 bases and J 7 bases, with 13 bases left between them. CDR1 MNHNS and CDR2 SASEGT come from the germline V gene. The CDR3 loop reads CASRQKIFNSPLHF. Written as DNA, the CDR3 is TGTGCCAGCAGACAAAAAATTTTCAATTCACCCCTCCACTTT.

This clonotype was seen only a few times. CDR3 region: CASSQAPLRTSALAGELFF. CDR3 coding DNA: TGCGCCAGCAGCCAAGCACCACTCAGGACTAGCGCTCTCGCCGGGGAGCTGTTTTTT. This chain uses TRBV4-3 with TRBJ2-2; TRBD2 matches 9 bases. V gave up 1 base and J gave up 6 bases; unmatched junction bases: 15. This CDR3 has 19 residues. Germline V gives CDR1 LGHNA, CDR2 YSLEER.

This clonotype was seen more than once but under ten times. The rearrangement links TRBV5-6 to TRBJ1-1; D ambiguous. This CDR3 has 18 amino acids. Between the trimmed V and J ends, which lost 0 bases and 0 bases, there was a span of 18 bases. CDR1 is SGHDT, CDR2 YYEEEE, per germline. CDR3: CASSLAGPGYRLNTEAFF. CDR3 DNA sequence: TGTGCCAGCAGCTTGGCCGGGCCTGGTTACAGACTGAACACTGAAGCTTTCTTT. Supplemented by reference TRBV5-6 and TRBJ1-1, the full variable domain reads DAGVTQSPTHLIKTRGQQVTLRCSPKSGHDTVSWYQQALGQGPQFIFQYYEEEERQRGNFPDRFSGHQFPNYSSELNVNALLLGDSALYLCASSLAGPGYRLNTEAFFGQGTRLTVV.

J is TRBJ1-1 and V is TRBV7-9; 7 bases are a match to TRBD1. The CDR3 length is 15 residues. J lost 3 bases, V lost 6 bases, and 10 bases had no gene match. CDR1 is SEHNR, CDR2 FQNEAQ, per germline (reference sequence). CDR3 sequence: CASRMGFDRDTEAFF. CDR3 DNA sequence: TGTGCCAGCAGGATGGGTTTTGACAGGGACACTGAAGCTTTCTTT.

In this sample, this clonotype turned up a few times. The genes are TRBV7-9 and TRBJ1-1, with D maybe TRBD1 (5 bases). V gave up 2 bases and J gave up 1 base, with 14 bases separating them. Germline CDR1 reads SEHNR; CDR2 reads FQNEAQ (reference sequence). The CDR3 is made up of 16 amino acids. In nucleotides, the CDR3 is TGTGCCAGCAGCTTAAGGGGAAGACAGCAGAACACTGAAGCTTTCTTT. Protein sequence: CASSLRGRQQNTEAFF.

Remarks on this clonotype: One junction end does not reproduce the germline sequence, and a read error may be involved. This sequence joins TRBV4-1 and TRBJ1-6; TRBD1 is a possible D gene (6 bases). This CDR3 region has 15 residues. Germline V CDR1 and CDR2: MGHRA, YSYEKL. DNA for the CDR3: TGCGCCAGCAGCCAAGAAGCCACAGGGCAATCACCCCTCAACTTT. This gives the protein CASSQEATGQSPLNF.

This clonotype was seen only a few times. The chain couples TRBV20-1 to TRBJ2-3; no firm D call. Germline CDR1 and CDR2: DFQATT and SNEGSKA (reference sequence). CDR3 length: 15 amino acids. Between the trimmed V and J ends, which lost 0 bases and 6 bases, there was a span of 16 bases. This chain's CDR3 is CSARDRVRVADTQYF. The CDR3 coding sequence is TGCAGTGCTAGAGATCGCGTTCGTGTGGCGGATACGCAGTATTTT.

This clonotype was seen more than once but under ten times. The rearrangement joins TRBV18 to TRBJ2-1; tentatively, D is TRBD2 (5 bases). Trimming removed 6 bases at V and 8 bases at J, with 14 bases between. The CDR3 sequence is 13 residues long. Germline V lookup: CDR1 KGHSH, CDR2 LQKENI. CDR3 amino acids: CASSAPAGDEQFF. Here the CDR3 DNA reads TGTGCCAGCTCCGCCCCGGCCGGGGATGAGCAGTTCTTC. The full variable domain, rest sourced from reference TRBV18 and TRBJ2-1, is NAGVMQNPRHLVRRRGQEARLRCSPMKGHSHVYWYRQLPEEGLKFMVYLQKENIIDESGMPKERFSAEFPKEGPSILRIQQVVRGDSAAYFCASSAPAGDEQFFGPGTRLTVL.

The chain couples TRBV5-6 to TRBJ2-1, with D tentatively TRBD1 (5 bases). The CDR3 has 20 amino acids. Trimming cost V 2 bases and J 6 bases, with 30 bases left between them. Per germline, CDR1 SGHDT and CDR2 YYEEEE. The CDR3 reads CASSFFIDPAATATGNEQFF. The CDR3, as DNA: TGTGCCAGCAGCTTTTTTATCGATCCGGCGGCGACAGCGACGGGCAATGAGCAGTTCTTC. The full variable domain, completed using reference TRBV5-6 and TRBJ2-1, is DAGVTQSPTHLIKTRGQQVTLRCSPKSGHDTVSWYQQALGQGPQFIFQYYEEEERQRGNFPDRFSGHQFPNYSSELNVNALLLGDSALYLCASSFFIDPAATATGNEQFFGPGTRLTVL.

This rearrangement joins TRBV12-2 to TRBJ2-1; the table's D call, TRBD2, has no DNA check behind it. TRBV12-2 is designated a pseudogene. CDR3 length equals 18 residues. CDR3 sequence (DNA): TGTGCAAGTCGACATCGGGACTACTGCTTAAGCTCCTACAATGAGCAGTTCTTC. Translated, it gives CASRHRDYCLSSYNEQFF.

This clonotype was picked up a small number of times. V and J are TRBV12-3 or TRBV12-4 and TRBJ1-5; D perhaps matches TRBD1 (6 bases). V was trimmed by 6 bases and J by 5 bases, leaving 8 bases between them. There are 12 residues in the CDR3. The CDR3 reads CASRKGDQPQHF. The CDR3 DNA is TGTGCCAGCAGGAAGGGGGATCAGCCCCAGCATTTT.

Here the CDR3 reads CASSHEPSGGMFF. The CDR3 nucleotides are TGTGCCAGCAGCCACGAACCCTCGGGGGGGATGTTCTTC. The chain uses TRBV3-1 and TRBJ2-1, with 8 bases identical to TRBD2. This CDR3 region has 13 residues. Losses at the gene ends were 3 bases for V and 15 bases for J; bases not matched to a gene: 10. Germline V gene sequence: CDR1 LGHDT, CDR2 YNNKEL (reference sequence).

This rearrangement joins TRBV29-1 to TRBJ1-1, with 8 bases that match TRBD1. V lost 5 bases, J lost 2 bases, and 4 bases stayed unmatched. The CDR3 totals 13 residues. The germline V gene encodes CDR1 SQVTM and CDR2 ANQGSEA. CDR3 coding DNA: TGCAGCGTTTCGGACAGGGCTAACACTGAAGCTTTCTTT. This encodes CSVSDRANTEAFF.

This clonotype appeared a few times. The CDR3 region has the DNA TGTGCCAGCCTGGGAACGGATACGCAGTATTTT. It encodes CASLGTDTQYF. The chain combines TRBV28 with TRBJ2-3; D is unresolved. Trimming took 8 bases from V and 6 from J, leaving 9 bases between them. Germline CDR1 is MDHEN and CDR2 is SYDVKM. The CDR3 totals 11 residues.

V usage is TRBV10-3 and J usage is TRBJ1-5; no definite D call. This CDR3 is 14 amino acids long. Trimming shortened V by 0 bases and J by 4 bases, and 7 bases separated the two germline ends. From germline, CDR1 is ENHRY and CDR2 SYGVKD. Here the CDR3 DNA reads TGTGCCATCAGTGAGTCAGGGAGTAATCAGCCCCAGCATTTT. Translation gives CAISESGSNQPQHF.

The rearrangement uses TRBV6-5 and TRBJ2-2, with D tentatively TRBD2 (6 bases). This CDR3 has 16 residues. Germline V gene lookup returns CDR1 MNHEY and CDR2 SVGAGI. V lost 0 bases and J 3 bases, leaving 11 bases between the germline ends. DNA for the CDR3: TGTGCCAGCAGTTACTCGCCCGGGAGAGACACCGGGGAGCTGTTTTTT. It codes for CASSYSPGRDTGELFF.

This clonotype was counted at least ten times. The J gene is TRBJ1-2, the V gene TRBV2; tentative D call: TRBD1 (6 bases). This CDR3 is built from 12 residues. Germline CDR1 reads SNHLY; CDR2 reads FYNNEI. V was pared by 8 bases and J by 5 bases, with 12 bases between. The CDR3 reads CASEGGVYGYTF. Written as DNA, the CDR3 is TGTGCCAGCGAAGGGGGAGTTTATGGCTACACCTTC.

This clonotype was found many times. The V gene is TRBV24-1, the J gene TRBJ2-3; D unresolved. V was shortened by 4 bases and J by 5 bases, with 18 bases between the two germline ends. This CDR3 contains 16 residues. Germline V gene data show CDR1 as KGHDR and CDR2 as SFDVKD. The CDR3, as DNA: TGTGCCACCAGTGACAATCTAGGTGGGTCGGGAGATACGCAGTATTTT. Translated, it gives CATSDNLGGSGDTQYF.

This clonotype was detected once. The V and J genes are TRBV12-3 or TRBV12-4 and TRBJ2-7; no clear D gene. This CDR3 region has 13 residues. V was clipped by 5 bases and J by 2 bases, with 10 bases between them. CDR3: CASSNGPAYEQYF. The CDR3 coding sequence is TGTGCCAGCAGTAACGGGCCTGCCTACGAGCAGTACTTC.

The rearrangement uses TRBV5-1 and TRBJ2-2; no clear D. The CDR3 sequence is 13 residues long. The germline V gene has CDR1 SGHRS and CDR2 YFSETQ. V lost 0 bases and J 6 bases, leaving 6 bases between the germline ends. The CDR3 spells CASSLAIPGELFF. The CDR3 DNA reads as TGCGCCAGCAGCTTGGCGATCCCCGGGGAGCTGTTTTTT.

This chain links TRBV20-1 with TRBJ2-1; D not certain. The ends were cut back, 3 bases at V and 0 bases at J, with 9 bases in the middle. CDR1 and CDR2 (germline): DFQATT, SNEGSKA (reference sequence). The CDR3 runs to 14 residues. The CDR3 protein is CSASHFSSYNEQFF. The CDR3 bases are TGCAGTGCTAGCCACTTTAGCTCCTACAATGAGCAGTTCTTC.

The CDR3 region is CASSWGANGLSSYEQYF. CDR3 bases: TGTGCCAGCAGCTGGGGAGCCAATGGTCTAAGCTCCTACGAGCAGTACTTC. The chain couples TRBV4-2 to TRBJ2-7; the D gene is possibly TRBD2 (5 bases). The CDR3 is made up of 17 amino acids. V lost 5 bases, J lost 0 bases, and 20 bases lay in between. Per germline, CDR1 LGHNA and CDR2 YNFKEQ.